These T cell receptor beta chains were read from a single sample in a study of blood T cells in healthy people across ages. TCRdb processed the 5' RACE reads anew with MiXCR; each CDR3 protein has one entry. The sample consists of approximately 1,700,000 distinct CDR3 sequences, about two fifths of them appearing once. Sequences were obtained from blood. These receptors were taken from a human donor in good health. The CDR3 runs from the conserved cysteine through the conserved F or W. The D gene is left open where the match is weak. Clone size is not always given. Where it is, it says once, few, many or a class for expanded clones.

abundance,j_gene,d_gene,v_gene,CDR3nt,CDR3aa
few,TRBJ2-7,TRBD1,TRBV3-1,TGTGCCAGCAGACGGACAGGGGTCCCCTACGAGCAGTACTTC,CASRRTGVPYEQYF
-,TRBJ1-4,-,TRBV5-1,TGCGCCAGCAGCATAGGGGCCTATAGGGGAGTCGCAACTAATGAAAAACTGTTTTTT,CASSIGAYRGVATNEKLFF
-,TRBJ1-2,-,TRBV5-5,TGTGCCAGCAGCTACAACCCGACCGAGATTTATGGCTACACCTTC,CASSYNPTEIYGYTF
-,TRBJ2-5,-,TRBV20-1,TGCAGTGCTAGCGGTTGGAGGGGGTCCCCGAATGAGCAGTACTTC,CSASGWRGSPNEQYF
many,TRBJ2-5,-,TRBV4-1,TGCGCCAGCAGCCAACGACCCCAAGAGACCCAGTACTTC,CASSQRPQETQYF
few,TRBJ1-5,-,TRBV4-3,TGCGCCAGCAGCCAAGGAAGGGCAGTGAATCAGCCCCAGCATTTT,CASSQGRAVNQPQHF
few,TRBJ1-5,TRBD1,TRBV7-9,TGTGCCGGCAGCTTAGCGCAGGACAGGTATATCCAGCCCCAGCATTTT,CAGSLAQDRYIQPQHF
few,TRBJ1-1,-,TRBV6-5,TGTGCCAGCAGGAGAGGCGGAAGGAACACTGAAGCTTTCTTT,CASRRGGRNTEAFF
few,TRBJ2-5,-,TRBV29-1,TGCAGCGCAGACCTTTCGGGCGCCCCCCAAGAGACCCAGTACTTC,CSADLSGAPQETQYF
few,TRBJ2-3,-,TRBV10-3,TGTGCCATCAGTGGTGGGTCAGAGGGTTCGGCGCAGTATTTT,CAISGGSEGSAQYF
-,TRBJ2-2,-,TRBV20-1,TGCAGTGCATGGGGAAAGGAGAATACCGGGGAGCTGTTTTTT,CSAWGKENTGELFF
few,TRBJ1-6,-,TRBV7-9,TGTGCCAGCACTCGGGGGGGCTATAATTCACCCCTCCACTTT,CASTRGGYNSPLHF
many,TRBJ1-6,-,TRBV20-1,TGCAGTGCTAGCGGGGCTTTTACAGGAACTCTTTCGACCCTCCACTTT,CSASGAFTGTLSTLHF
-,TRBJ1-5,TRBD1,TRBV5-6,TGTGCCAGCAGCTTGGCGGGACAGGACATAAATCAGCCCCAGCATTTT,CASSLAGQDINQPQHF
few,TRBJ1-1,-,TRBV29-1,TGCAGCGTTGCCCCCCAGGGGAACACTGAAGCTTTCTTT,CSVAPQGNTEAFF
-,TRBJ2-5,-,TRBV28,TGTGCCAGCAGGACCTCAGGGGGGATACAAGAGACCCAGTACTTC,CASRTSGGIQETQYF
-,TRBJ2-5,TRBD1,TRBV7-8,TGTGCCAGCAGCCTAGCCCGGACAGGGTGGGAAGAGACCCAGTACTTC,CASSLARTGWEETQYF
few,TRBJ2-7,-,TRBV7-2,TGTGCCAGCAGCGTCCGGGACCAATACGAGCAGTACTTC,CASSVRDQYEQYF
few,TRBJ2-1,-,TRBV6-5,TGTGCCAGCAGTTACAGGGTCAGCTACAATGAGCAGTTCTTC,CASSYRVSYNEQFF
-,TRBJ1-6,TRBD1,TRBV4-1,TGCGCCAGCAGCCTCTCCGGGACAGGGCAGATTTCACCCCTCCACTTT,CASSLSGTGQISPLHF
few,TRBJ2-3,-,TRBV4-2,TGTGCCAGCAGCCAAGGGCAGGCGGGTATAGATACGCAGTATTTT,CASSQGQAGIDTQYF
-,TRBJ2-7,TRBD2,TRBV6-1,TGTGCCAGCAGTGATTGGACTAGCGTGTACGAGCAGTACTTC,CASSDWTSVYEQYF
-,TRBJ2-1,-,TRBV11-2,TGTGCCAGCAGCCCCTCGAGGGGCCGCCGTGGTGAGCAGTTCTTC,CASSPSRGRRGEQFF
-,TRBJ1-1,-,TRBV6-5,TGTGCCAGCAGTTACTCGTATGGCACTGAAGCTTTCTTT,CASSYSYGTEAFF